Listed below are T cell receptor beta chains from one sample, sequenced in a study of Ad26.COV2.S vaccination and SARS-CoV-2 variants. Profiling relied on immunoSEQ multiplex PCR, and the TCRdb table lists in-frame clones only, not all of them. The table lists more than 300,000 clones, roughly 90% of them singletons. This material consisted of peripheral blood, taken in a trial of Ad26.COV2.S vaccine versus placebo. All receptors come from a person aged 18-60 years who received the Ad26.COV2.S COVID-19 vaccine or a placebo. The CDR3 runs from the conserved cysteine through the conserved F or W. The D gene is left open where the match is weak. Not every row has a clone size; where given, it reads once, few, many or a size class.

J gene: TRBJ2-7
clone size: NA
D gene: TRBD1
V gene: TRBV18
CDR3 protein: CASSPPDREYEQYF
CDR3 DNA: TGTGCCAGCTCACCACCAGACAGGGAGTACGAGCAGTACTTC

J gene: TRBJ1-5
clone size: NA
D gene: NA
V gene: TRBV7-2
CDR3 protein: CASSLGGGRNQPQHF
CDR3 DNA: TGTGCCAGCAGCTTAGGGGGCGGGCGCAATCAGCCCCAGCATTTT

J gene: TRBJ1-2
clone size: NA
D gene: NA
V gene: TRBV28
CDR3 protein: CASRQRDYGYTF
CDR3 DNA: TGTGCCAGCAGGCAACGGGACTATGGCTACACCTTC

J gene: TRBJ2-3
clone size: NA
D gene: TRBD2
V gene: TRBV6-2/TRBV6-3
CDR3 protein: CASSYATSGVFTDTQYF
CDR3 DNA: TGTGCCAGCAGTTACGCGACTAGCGGGGTGTTCACAGATACGCAGTATTTT

J gene: TRBJ1-5
clone size: NA
D gene: NA
V gene: TRBV6-5
CDR3 protein: CASSYNSNQPQHF
CDR3 DNA: TGTGCCAGCAGTTACAATTCTAATCAGCCCCAGCATTTT

J gene: TRBJ1-1
clone size: NA
D gene: NA
V gene: TRBV5-1
CDR3 protein: CASSRNSEAEAFF
CDR3 DNA: TGCGCCAGCAGCAGGAACAGTGAAGCTGAAGCTTTCTTT

J gene: TRBJ2-4
clone size: NA
D gene: NA
V gene: TRBV12-5
CDR3 protein: CASGPPPVRERLNIQYF
CDR3 DNA: TGTGCTAGTGGACCACCCCCCGTGAGGGAACGATTAAACATTCAGTACTTC

J gene: TRBJ1-1
clone size: NA
D gene: NA
V gene: TRBV7-8
CDR3 protein: CASSSPGQKGNTEAFF
CDR3 DNA: TGTGCCAGCAGCTCCCCCGGACAGAAAGGGAACACTGAAGCTTTCTTT

J gene: TRBJ2-7
clone size: once
D gene: NA
V gene: TRBV19
CDR3 protein: CASSIGPPYYEQYF
CDR3 DNA: TGTGCCAGTAGTATAGGACCCCCCTACTACGAGCAGTACTTC

J gene: TRBJ2-7
clone size: NA
D gene: TRBD2
V gene: TRBV27
CDR3 protein: CASSISGTRILYEQYF
CDR3 DNA: TGTGCCAGCAGTATATCCGGGACTAGAATTCTCTACGAGCAGTACTTC

J gene: TRBJ2-4
clone size: NA
D gene: NA
V gene: TRBV9
CDR3 protein: CASSVGRLGTNIQYF
CDR3 DNA: TGTGCCAGCAGCGTAGGTCGGCTAGGGACTAACATTCAGTACTTC

J gene: TRBJ2-2
clone size: NA
D gene: TRBD1
V gene: TRBV14
CDR3 protein: CASSQRTGLGTGELFF
CDR3 DNA: TGTGCCAGCAGCCAGAGGACAGGGCTTGGCACCGGGGAGCTGTTTTTT

J gene: TRBJ2-7
clone size: NA
D gene: TRBD1
V gene: TRBV6-2/TRBV6-3
CDR3 protein: CASSYQTGGAGEQYF
CDR3 DNA: TGTGCCAGCAGTTACCAAACAGGGGGCGCGGGGGAGCAGTACTTC

J gene: TRBJ1-2
clone size: NA
D gene: NA
V gene: TRBV6-2/TRBV6-3
CDR3 protein: CASSYGLANYGYTF
CDR3 DNA: TGTGCCAGCAGTTACGGTCTGGCTAACTATGGCTACACCTTC